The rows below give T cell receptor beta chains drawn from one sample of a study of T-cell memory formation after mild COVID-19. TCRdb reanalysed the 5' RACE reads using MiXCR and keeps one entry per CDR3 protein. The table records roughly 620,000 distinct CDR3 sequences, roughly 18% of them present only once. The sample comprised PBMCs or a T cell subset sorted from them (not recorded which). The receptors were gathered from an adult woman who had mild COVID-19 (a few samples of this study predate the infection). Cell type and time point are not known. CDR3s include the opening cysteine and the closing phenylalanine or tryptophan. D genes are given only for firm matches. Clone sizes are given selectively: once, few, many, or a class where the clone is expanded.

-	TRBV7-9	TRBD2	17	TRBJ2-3	CASSLARGGEHTDTQYF	TGTGCCAGCAGCTTAGCGCGGGGGGGGGAGCACACAGATACGCAGTATTTT
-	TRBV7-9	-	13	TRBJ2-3	CASRPEGTDTQYF	TGTGCCAGCAGGCCGGAGGGCACAGATACGCAGTATTTT
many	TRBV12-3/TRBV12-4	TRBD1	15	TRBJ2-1	CASRPKGAGGDEQFF	TGTGCCAGCAGACCAAAAGGTGCAGGGGGTGATGAGCAGTTCTTC
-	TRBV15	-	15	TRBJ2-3	CATSRDDSTGDTQYF	TGTGCCACCAGCAGGGACGACAGCACGGGAGATACGCAGTATTTT
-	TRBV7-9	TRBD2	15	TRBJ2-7	CASSFGLAVTYEQYF	TGTGCCAGCAGCTTCGGACTAGCGGTTACCTACGAGCAGTACTTC
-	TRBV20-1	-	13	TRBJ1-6	CSARGQSISPLHF	TGCAGTGCTAGAGGACAGTCTATCTCACCCCTCCACTTT
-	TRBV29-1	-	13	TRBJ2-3	CSVEAIPTDTQYF	TGCAGCGTTGAAGCTATCCCCACAGATACGCAGTATTTT
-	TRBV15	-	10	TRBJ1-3	CATGGNTIYF	TGTGCCACTGGGGGAAACACCATATATTTT
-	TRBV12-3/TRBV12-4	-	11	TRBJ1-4	CASSFSVELFF	TGTGCCAGCAGTTTCAGTGTAGAACTGTTTTTT
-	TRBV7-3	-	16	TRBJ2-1	CASSLEGTTIYNEQFF	TGTGCCAGCAGCTTGGAGGGAACTACGATCTACAATGAGCAGTTCTTC
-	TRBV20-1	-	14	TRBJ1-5	CSASFGYSNQPQHF	TGCAGTGCTAGCTTCGGGTATAGCAATCAGCCCCAGCATTTT
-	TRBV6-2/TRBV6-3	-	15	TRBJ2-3	CASSPKVEITDTQYF	TGTGCCAGCAGCCCCAAAGTGGAGATCACAGATACGCAGTATTTT
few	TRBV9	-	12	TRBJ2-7	CASSVDDHEQYF	TGTGCCAGCAGCGTAGACGACCACGAGCAGTACTTC
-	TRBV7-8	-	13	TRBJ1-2	CASSSNSNYGYTF	TGTGCCAGCAGCTCGAACAGTAACTATGGCTACACCTTC
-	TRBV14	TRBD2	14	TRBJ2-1	CASSQQSSGRAVFF	TGTGCCAGCAGCCAACAGTCTAGCGGGAGGGCCGTGTTCTTC
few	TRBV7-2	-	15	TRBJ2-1	CASSSGLPALNEQFF	TGTGCCAGCAGCTCCGGACTCCCCGCCCTCAATGAGCAGTTCTTC
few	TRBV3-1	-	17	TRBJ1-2	CASSQDLSSGSRYGYTF	TGTGCCAGCAGCCAAGATTTGTCGTCAGGTTCCCGTTATGGCTACACCTTC
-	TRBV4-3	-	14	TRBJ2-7	CASSQDSWAYEQYF	TGCGCCAGCAGCCAAGATTCCTGGGCCTACGAGCAGTACTTC
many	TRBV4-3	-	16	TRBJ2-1	CASSQEYGNLYNEQFF	TGCGCCAGCAGCCAAGAGTACGGGAATTTATACAATGAGCAGTTCTTC
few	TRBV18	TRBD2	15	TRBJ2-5	CASSPLAGAQETQYF	TGTGCCAGCTCACCTCTAGCGGGGGCACAAGAGACCCAGTACTTC
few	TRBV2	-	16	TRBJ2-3	CASSLGTHASTDTQYF	TGTGCCAGCAGTTTAGGGACTCATGCTAGCACAGATACGCAGTATTTT
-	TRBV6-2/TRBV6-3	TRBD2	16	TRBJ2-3	CASSYGAGGVTDTQYF	TGTGCCAGCAGTTACGGAGCGGGAGGAGTCACAGATACGCAGTATTTT
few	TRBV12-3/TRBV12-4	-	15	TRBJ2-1	CASSLWGQADNEQFF	TGTGCCAGCAGTTTATGGGGACAAGCTGACAATGAGCAGTTCTTC
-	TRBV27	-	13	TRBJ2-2	CASSSKTGGELFF	TGTGCCAGCAGTTCCAAGACCGGGGGGGAGCTGTTTTTT
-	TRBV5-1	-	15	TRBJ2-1	CASSSDSTSYNEQFF	TGCGCCAGCAGCTCAGACTCTACCTCCTACAATGAGCAGTTCTTC
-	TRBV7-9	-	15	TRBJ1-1	CASSFPDKGRGDHFF	TGTGCCAGCAGCTTCCCCGACAAGGGCAGGGGTGATCATTTTTTC
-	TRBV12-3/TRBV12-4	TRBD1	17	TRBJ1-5	CASSLEAGTGANQPQHF	TGTGCCAGCAGTTTAGAAGCTGGGACAGGCGCGAATCAGCCCCAGCATTTT
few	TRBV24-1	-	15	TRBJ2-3	CATSQAIPGTDTQYF	TGTGCCACCAGTCAGGCCATACCGGGCACAGATACGCAGTATTTT
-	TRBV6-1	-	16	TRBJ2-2	CASKGLRANPGGELFF	TGTGCCAGTAAGGGACTCCGGGCTAACCCCGGTGGGGAGCTGTTTTTT
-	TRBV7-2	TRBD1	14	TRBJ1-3	CASRLTGAGNTIYF	TGTGCCAGCAGGCTGACAGGGGCTGGAAACACCATATATTTT
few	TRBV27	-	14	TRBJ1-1	CASRGSATNAEAFF	TGTGCCAGCAGGGGTTCGGCCACTAACGCTGAAGCTTTCTTT
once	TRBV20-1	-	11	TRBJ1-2	CSATLNYGYTF	TGCAGTGCTACCTTAAACTATGGCTACACCTTC
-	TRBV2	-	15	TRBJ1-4	CASSGERLYNEKLFF	TGTGCCAGCAGTGGGGAGAGGCTTTATAATGAAAAACTGTTTTTT
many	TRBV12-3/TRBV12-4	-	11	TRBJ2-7	CASSPRYEQYF	TGTGCCAGCAGTCCTCGATACGAGCAGTACTTC
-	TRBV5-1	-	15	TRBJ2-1	CASSLGGGLYNEQFF	TGCGCCAGCAGCTTGGGTGGGGGGCTCTACAATGAGCAGTTCTTC
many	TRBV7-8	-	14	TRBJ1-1	CASRPDRRNTEAFF	TGTGCCAGCAGGCCCGACAGGAGGAACACTGAAGCTTTCTTT
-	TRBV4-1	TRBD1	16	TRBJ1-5	CASSHGTGGYNQPQHF	TGCGCCAGCAGCCATGGGACAGGGGGCTACAATCAGCCCCAGCATTTT
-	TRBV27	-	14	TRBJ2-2	CASTPTGTTGELFF	TGTGCCAGCACCCCAACGGGTACCACCGGGGAGCTGTTTTTT
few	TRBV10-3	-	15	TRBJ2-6	CAIRGLPSGANVLTF	TGTGCCATACGGGGTCTTCCCTCTGGGGCCAACGTCCTGACTTTC
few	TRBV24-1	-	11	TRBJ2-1	CATSNYNEQFF	TGTGCCACCAGTAATTACAATGAGCAGTTCTTC
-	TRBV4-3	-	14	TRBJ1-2	CASSQENRVGGYTF	TGCGCCAGCAGCCAAGAAAACAGGGTGGGAGGCTACACCTTC
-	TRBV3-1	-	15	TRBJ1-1	CASSQDVGGYTEAFF	TGTGCCAGCAGCCAAGATGTAGGGGGGTACACTGAAGCTTTCTTT
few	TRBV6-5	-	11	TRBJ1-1	CASTDSFEAFF	TGTGCCAGCACCGACAGCTTTGAAGCTTTCTTT